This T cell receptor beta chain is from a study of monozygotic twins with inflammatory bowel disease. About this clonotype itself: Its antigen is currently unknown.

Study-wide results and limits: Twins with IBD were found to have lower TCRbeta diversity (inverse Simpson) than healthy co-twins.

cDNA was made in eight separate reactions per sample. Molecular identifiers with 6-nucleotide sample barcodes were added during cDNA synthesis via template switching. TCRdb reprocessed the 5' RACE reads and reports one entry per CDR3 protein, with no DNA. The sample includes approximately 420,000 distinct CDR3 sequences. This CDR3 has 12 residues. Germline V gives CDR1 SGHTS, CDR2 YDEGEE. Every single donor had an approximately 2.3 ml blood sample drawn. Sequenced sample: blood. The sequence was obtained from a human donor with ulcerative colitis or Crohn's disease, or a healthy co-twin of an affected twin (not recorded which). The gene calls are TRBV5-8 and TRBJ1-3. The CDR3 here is CASSLYPDTIYF.